Below, 15 T cell receptor beta chains from the same sample are listed, as sequenced in a study of cytomegalovirus exposure and HLA in healthy donors. The PCR ran on 60 Vbeta and 13 Jbeta primers. The repertoire was sequenced with immunoSEQ multiplex PCR; TCRdb's copy has only in-frame clones and lacks some. The sample shows some 190,000 clones, approximately 85% of them seen only once. Sequenced sample: PBMCs. These receptor sequences come from a man between 18 and 35 years old in good health and CMV-seronegative.

This chain joins TRBV9 and TRBJ2-2; D is possibly TRBD2 (7 bases). CDR1 is SGDLS, CDR2 YYNGEE, per germline. With 4 bases removed from V and 3 bases from J, the gap between germline ends came to 19 bases. The CDR3 has 17 residues. The CDR3 DNA reads as TGTGCCAGCAGCCGAGGGGGGGGGATATACGACACCGGGGAGCTGTTTTTT. It codes for CASSRGGGIYDTGELFF.

The rearrangement links TRBV9 to TRBJ2-7; 8 nucleotides align to TRBD2. The CDR3 consists of 15 residues. The ends lost 4 bases at V and 2 bases at J; junction bases unmatched: 8. Germline V CDR1 and CDR2: SGDLS, YYNGEE. The CDR3: CASSPSGSTTYEQYF. In DNA form, the CDR3 reads TGTGCCAGCAGCCCCAGCGGGAGTACCACCTACGAGCAGTACTTC.

On this clone: Other DNA sequences in this specimen translate into the identical CDR3. The chain employs TRBV28 and TRBJ2-1; D remains ambiguous. The ends were cut back, 6 bases at V and 0 bases at J, with 9 bases in the middle. The CDR3 extends over 14 amino acids. CDR1 and CDR2 (germline): MDHEN, SYDVKM. Written as DNA, the CDR3 is TGTGCCAGCAGGCCCCCCGGCTCCTACAATGAGCAGTTCTTC. Its translation is CASRPPGSYNEQFF.

The chain couples TRBV4-3 to TRBJ1-2, with TRBD1 matching 11 bases. The CDR3 is 15 amino acids. Germline trimming cut 3 bases from V and 3 bases from J; bases unmatched to any gene: 3. The germline gives CDR1 LGHNA, CDR2 YSLEER. In DNA, the CDR3 is TGCGCCAGCAGCCAGGACAGGGGGCTACACTATGGCTACACCTTC. It specifies CASSQDRGLHYGYTF.

The rearrangement uses TRBV5-6 and TRBJ2-5; 11 bases map to TRBD2. Germline loops: CDR1 SGHDT, CDR2 YYEEEE. Losses at the gene ends were 4 bases for V and 4 bases for J; bases not matched to a gene: 9. This CDR3 comprises 16 residues. The CDR3 DNA is TGTGCCAGCAGCCCCGGGCTAGCGGGGGGCGGAGAGACCCAGTACTTC. Protein: CASSPGLAGGGETQYF.

A note on this clone: Germline and junction disagree at one end, which may indicate a read error. The genes are TRBV7-9 and TRBJ2-5; tentative D call: TRBD2 (5 bases). Looked up from germline, CDR1 is SEHNR and CDR2 is FQNEAQ (reference sequence). This CDR3 contains 11 residues. As DNA, the CDR3 is TGTTCCAGCAGCTTAGACGAGCGGCGGTACTTC. Translating gives CSSSLDERRYF.

This sequence joins TRBV28 and TRBJ2-7; 9 nucleotides line up with TRBD1. With 6 bases clipped from V and 6 bases from J, the junction kept 18 bases outside the gene matches. CDR3 length equals 17 residues. CDR1 is MDHEN, CDR2 SYDVKM, per germline. The DNA of the CDR3 is TGTGCCAGCAGACCTCCCCCGGGACAGGGTTCTAGAGGCGAGCAGTACTTC. Translating it yields CASRPPPGQGSRGEQYF.

The J gene is TRBJ2-7, the V gene TRBV6-1; D is ambiguous. The V end was cut by 2 bases, the J end by 3 bases, with 8 bases between. The CDR3 is made up of 13 amino acids. Germline V CDR1 and CDR2: MNHNS, SASEGT. The CDR3 nucleotides are TGTGCCAGCAGTGAATATCGGGTCTACGAGCAGTACTTC. It specifies CASSEYRVYEQYF.

The chain recombines TRBV6-4 with TRBJ1-6; D is possibly TRBD1 (5 bases). In germline, CDR1 is MRHNA, CDR2 SNTAGT. The CDR3 sequence is 13 residues long. With 3 bases removed from V and 5 bases from J, the gap between germline ends came to 5 bases. The CDR3, as DNA: TGTGCCAGCAGTGAGGACAATAATTCACCCCTCCACTTT. Protein: CASSEDNNSPLHF.

The chain has TRBV5-4 and TRBJ2-6, with TRBD1 matching 8 bases. This CDR3 is 16 amino acids long. V dropped 1 base and J dropped 4; count of bases not matched to a gene: 4. Germline V lookup: CDR1 SGHNT, CDR2 YYREEE (reference sequence). The CDR3 reads CASSLTGGSGANVLTF. CDR3 nucleotide sequence: TGTGCCAGCAGCTTGACAGGGGGGAGCGGGGCCAACGTCCTGACTTTC.

The genes are TRBV14 and TRBJ1-2, with D uncertain. Germline V gives CDR1 SGHDN, CDR2 FVKESK. The CDR3 totals 14 residues. Trimming removed 1 base from V and 10 bases from J, with 16 bases in between. This CDR3 is CASSQARRENDYTF. The CDR3, as DNA: TGTGCCAGCAGCCAAGCCCGACGGGAGAATGACTACACCTTC.

The genes are TRBV11-2 and TRBJ2-1, with 11 positions matching TRBD2. Germline CDR1 and CDR2: SGHAT and FQNNGV. V shed 0 bases, J shed 4 bases, and the junction held 11 bases outside the gene matches. The CDR3 runs 19 residues. The CDR3 bases are TGTGCCAGCAGCTTAGATGGAAGGCTAGCGGGGGGACTATACAATGAGCAGTTCTTC. This sequence encodes CASSLDGRLAGGLYNEQFF.

The chain has TRBV7-8 and TRBJ1-1; TRBD1 matches at 10 bases. The CDR3 runs 16 residues. The junction had 6 bases not matched to a gene; V was cut back by 4 bases and J by 1 base. Per germline, CDR1 SGHVS and CDR2 FQNEAQ. CDR3 DNA: TGTGCCAGCAGCTATAGGACAGGGGGGGGGAACACTGAAGCTTTCTTT. Translation gives CASSYRTGGGNTEAFF.

The gene calls are TRBV10-3 and TRBJ2-7; TRBD1 agrees at 9 bases. The V gene end was trimmed by 3 bases and the J gene end by 3 bases; junction bases not matched to a gene: 6. Per the germline V gene, CDR1 is ENHRY and CDR2 is SYGVKD. This CDR3 region has 15 residues. CDR3 nucleotide sequence: TGTGCCATCAGTGACCACCGGGACAGGGACTACGAGCAGTACTTC. It codes for CAISDHRDRDYEQYF.

This clone was recorded once. The rearrangement links TRBV29-1 to TRBJ2-1; 8 nucleotides line up with TRBD2. The germline V gene encodes CDR1 SQVTM and CDR2 ANQGSEA. The junction had 7 bases not matched to a gene; V was cut back by 4 bases and J by 8 bases. This CDR3 has 13 amino acids. The CDR3 DNA reads TGCAGCGTTGGGGTCAGCGGGAGCTATGAGCAGTTCTTC. Translation gives CSVGVSGSYEQFF.